This T cell receptor beta chain was sequenced during a study of beta chain features in type 1 diabetes. V was trimmed by 1 base and J by 0 bases, leaving 7 bases between them. There are 14 residues in the CDR3. CDR1 and CDR2 (germline): SGHTS, YDEGEE. Sequencing targeted expressed TCRB transcripts, as all isolated RNA had been reverse transcribed. Assay: immunoSEQ multiplex PCR; the TCRdb copy retains only in-frame clones and omits some. The table records 600,000 to 700,000 clones, 12% of them present only once. Details on this clone: Its antigen is not identified.

Broader study findings: A moderate, significant TCRB CDR3 shortening appeared in type 1 diabetes across four CD4+ subsets.

Sequencing input: naive CD4+ T cells from blood. The rearrangement uses TRBV5-8 and TRBJ1-1; D gene unclear. The source is a man aged 25-45 years with type 1 diabetes. The CDR3 nucleotides read TGTGCCAGCAGCTTGTCGGGATTGAACACTGAAGCTTTCTTT. Translated: CASSLSGLNTEAFF.